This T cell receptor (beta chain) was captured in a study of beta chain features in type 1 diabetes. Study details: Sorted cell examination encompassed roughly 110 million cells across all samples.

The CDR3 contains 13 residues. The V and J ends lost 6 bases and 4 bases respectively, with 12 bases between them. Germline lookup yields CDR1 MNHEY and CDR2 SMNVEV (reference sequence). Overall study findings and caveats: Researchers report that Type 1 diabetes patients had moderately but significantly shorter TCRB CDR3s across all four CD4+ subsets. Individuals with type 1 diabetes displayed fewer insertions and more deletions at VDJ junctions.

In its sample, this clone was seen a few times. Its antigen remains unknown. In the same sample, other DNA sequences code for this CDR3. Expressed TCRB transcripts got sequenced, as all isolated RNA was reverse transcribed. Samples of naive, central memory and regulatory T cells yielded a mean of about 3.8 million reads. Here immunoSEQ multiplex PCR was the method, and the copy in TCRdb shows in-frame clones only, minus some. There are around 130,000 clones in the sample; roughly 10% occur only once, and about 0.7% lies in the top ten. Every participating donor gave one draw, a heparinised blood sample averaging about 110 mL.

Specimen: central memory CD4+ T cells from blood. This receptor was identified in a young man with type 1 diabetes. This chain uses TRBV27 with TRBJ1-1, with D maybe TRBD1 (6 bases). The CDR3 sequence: CASRLQGGTEAFF. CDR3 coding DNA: TGTGCCAGCAGGCTACAGGGTGGCACTGAAGCTTTCTTT.